This TCR beta chain was retrieved from a study of Graves' ophthalmopathy and Graves' hyperthyroidism. Study observations and caveats: The model's prediction of ophthalmopathy progression had approximately 71% sensitivity and approximately 72% specificity.

This clonotype occurred many times. Its antigen is currently unknown. CDR3 regions of TCR beta were amplified from RNA transcripts. RT-PCR with HTBI primers came first, then second-round multiplex PCR. TCRdb used MiXCR to reprocess the multiplex PCR reads, holding one entry per CDR3 protein. Of over 650,000 distinct CDR3 sequences listed, about 38% were seen once; the top ten hold 3% to 3.5%. This CDR3 region has 12 residues. The germline V gene has CDR1 DFQATT and CDR2 SNEGSKA (reference sequence). The clonotype originates from an adult man with Graves' ophthalmopathy. The chain couples TRBV20-1 to TRBJ1-1, with 9 bases aligning to TRBD1. The sequencing sample was made of peripheral blood. The CDR3 region has the DNA TGCCTGGGACAGGGATTGAACACTGAAGCTTTCTTT. Its protein is CLGQGLNTEAFF.